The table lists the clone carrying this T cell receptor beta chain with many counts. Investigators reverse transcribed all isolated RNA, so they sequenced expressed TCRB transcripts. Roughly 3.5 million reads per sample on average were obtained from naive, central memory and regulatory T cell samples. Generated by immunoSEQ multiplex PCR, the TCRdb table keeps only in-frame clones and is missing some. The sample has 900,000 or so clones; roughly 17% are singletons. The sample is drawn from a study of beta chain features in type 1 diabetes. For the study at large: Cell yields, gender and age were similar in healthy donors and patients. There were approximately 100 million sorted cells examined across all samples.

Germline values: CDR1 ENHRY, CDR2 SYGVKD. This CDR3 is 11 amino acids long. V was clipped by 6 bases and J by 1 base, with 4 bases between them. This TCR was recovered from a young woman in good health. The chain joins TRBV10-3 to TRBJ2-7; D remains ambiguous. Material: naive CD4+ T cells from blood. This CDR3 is CAIRQSYEQYF. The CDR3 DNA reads TGTGCCATCAGGCAGTCCTACGAGCAGTACTTC.